The rows below give T cell receptor beta chains drawn from one sample of a study of response to subunit inactivated influenza vaccine. One entry per CDR3 protein, called by TCRdb with MiXCR from the RT-PCR reads. The sample yields fewer than 250,000 distinct CDR3 sequences, 13% to 15% seen once. This specimen consisted of CD8+ T cells sorted from PBMCs, obtained more than 4 days after vaccination. These TCRs come from a man aged 50-59 years who received an inactivated influenza vaccine. Each CDR3 is given with its conserved first and last residue.

CASSYSGVLYEQYF | TRBJ2-7 | TRBV6-5
CASSQELAGGETITDTQYF | TRBJ2-3 | TRBV14
CASSIVTGYEQYF | TRBJ2-7 | TRBV19
CASSFRGSGKETQYF | TRBJ2-5 | TRBV28
CATSDLRDSNNEQFF | TRBJ2-1 | TRBV24-1
CASSLYGGGRGETQYF | TRBJ2-5 | TRBV5-8
CASSVLQGWADTQYF | TRBJ2-3 | TRBV9
CASSGEEGPQETQYF | TRBJ2-5 | TRBV5-6
CSAIPGPYSNQPQHF | TRBJ1-5 | TRBV20-1
CSDRGPSGNTIYF | TRBJ1-3 | TRBV29-1
CASSQSEEAFF | TRBJ1-1 | TRBV16